This T cell receptor beta chain was recovered during a study of control samples from healthy donors and cancer patients. The CDR3 loop spans 15 amino acids. Trimming removed 4 bases from V and 7 bases from J; junction bases left unmatched: 8. Germline V gene data show CDR1 as LGHDT and CDR2 as YNNKEL (reference sequence). Assay used: immunoSEQ multiplex PCR; TCRdb lists only in-frame clones, some missing. The table has under 200,000 clones, about 94% seen once; the top ten hold 11% to 15%. The J gene is TRBJ1-4, the V gene TRBV3-1 (or the pseudogene TRBV3-2); 8 bases agree with TRBD1. This TCR was sampled from a man between 60 and 70 years old with colorectal cancer. Input material: PBMCs. CDR3 nucleotides: TGTGCCAGCAGCCGCCTGACAGGGGTGGGTGAAAAACTGTTTTTT. Translating gives CASSRLTGVGEKLFF.